The 18 T cell receptor beta chains in this list originate from one sample, sequenced in a study of blood T cell repertoires in COVID-19. The data were produced by immunoSEQ multiplex PCR, yet TCRdb's version contains in-frame clones alone and is incomplete. The data hold under 200,000 clones, with around nine tenths observed a single time. Sequences were obtained from peripheral blood. These receptors were obtained from a man aged 18 to 29 with active or convalescent COVID-19.

The rearrangement uses TRBV24-1 and TRBJ2-2, with a weak D call TRBD2 (6 bases). This CDR3 comprises 15 residues. Looked up from germline, CDR1 is KGHDR and CDR2 is SFDVKD. The germline V and J ends were trimmed by 10 bases and 6 bases, with 20 bases remaining between them. CDR3 in DNA: TGTGCCACTTCCCGGGGGAAGGGTAGCCCCGGGGAGCTGTTTTTT. Translated: CATSRGKGSPGELFF.

This chain connects TRBV9 to TRBJ1-1, with no clear D. From germline, CDR1 is SGDLS and CDR2 YYNGEE. The CDR3 is made up of 13 amino acids. V gave up 3 bases and J gave up 1 base, with 7 bases separating them. In DNA form, the CDR3 reads TGTGCCAGCAGCGAAGGAGGGAACACTGAAGCTTTCTTT. Protein sequence: CASSEGGNTEAFF.

V usage is TRBV6-5 and J usage is TRBJ2-3; 7 nucleotides agree with TRBD1. The J segment lost 2 bases and the V segment lost 4 bases, leaving 6 bases of the junction unmatched. The CDR3 is made up of 15 amino acids. The V gene's germline CDR1 is MNHEY and CDR2 SVGAGI. The CDR3 DNA is TGTGCCAGCAGTTTGGACAGGCAGCTCACAGATACGCAGTATTTT. This translates into CASSLDRQLTDTQYF.

The V and J genes are TRBV19 and TRBJ1-2; 8 bases match TRBD1. With V trimmed by 3 bases and J by 5 bases, 11 bases remained unmatched. The germline V gene encodes CDR1 LNHDA and CDR2 SQIVND (reference sequence). This CDR3 spans 16 amino acids. The CDR3 protein is CASSIPHQGAQYGYTF. Here the CDR3 DNA reads TGTGCCAGTAGTATCCCCCACCAGGGGGCCCAATATGGCTACACCTTC.

There are a few counts of this clone. The chain couples TRBV19 to TRBJ1-5, with TRBD1 matching 7 bases. This CDR3 is 14 amino acids long. Germline V gives CDR1 LNHDA, CDR2 SQIVND (reference sequence). V lost 7 bases to trimming and J lost 6 bases; unmatched junction nucleotides: 9. CDR3 sequence (DNA): TGTGCCAGTACCCTCGGGACAGACCGTCAGCCCCAGCATTTT. Its translation: CASTLGTDRQPQHF.

The chain employs TRBV19 and TRBJ1-6; D not resolved. Germline CDR1 LNHDA, CDR2 SQIVND (reference sequence). This CDR3 is 13 amino acids long. V gave up 0 bases and J gave up 14 bases, with 11 bases separating them. CDR3 region: CASSIDAGQSLHF. The CDR3 nucleotides read TGTGCCAGTAGTATAGACGCAGGTCAGTCCCTCCACTTT.

The chain combines TRBV28 with TRBJ2-7, with D perhaps matching TRBD2 (7 bases). Germline CDR1 is MDHEN and CDR2 is SYDVKM. V shed 7 bases and J shed 4 bases, with 14 bases lying between them. The CDR3 consists of 13 residues. CDR3 DNA: TGTGCCAGCACCTCGGGGGGCTCGTACGAGCAGTACGTC. Its protein is CASTSGGSYEQYV.

The chain couples TRBV2 to TRBJ1-4; 8 positions match TRBD1. CDR3 length: 14 amino acids. CDR1 and CDR2 from the germline V gene are SNHLY and FYNNEI. Trimming cost V 5 bases and J 7 bases; bases outside gene matches: 6. The CDR3 is CASSRTGKTEKLFF. CDR3 bases: TGTGCCAGCAGTCGGACAGGGAAAACTGAAAAACTGTTTTTT.

This chain uses TRBV7-2 with TRBJ1-2; D is possibly TRBD1 (5 bases). The CDR3 covers 14 residues. Trimming removed 3 bases at V and 2 bases at J, with 10 bases between. CDR1 and CDR2 from the germline V gene are SGHTA and FQGNSA. The CDR3 DNA sequence: TGTGCCAGCAGCTTCGGGGGGGAGAACTATGGCTACACCTTC. It specifies CASSFGGENYGYTF. Based on the CDR3 plus reference TRBV7-2 and TRBJ1-2, the full variable domain is GAGVSQSPSNKVTEKGKDVELRCDPISGHTALYWYRQSLGQGLEFLIYFQGNSAPDKSGLPSDRFSAERTGGSVSTLTIQRTQQEDSAVYLCASSFGGENYGYTFGSGTRLTVV.

The gene calls are TRBV29-1 and TRBJ1-5; 9 nucleotides agree with TRBD1. The CDR3 totals 13 residues. V shed 4 bases, J shed 4 bases, and the junction held 2 bases outside the gene matches. The germline CDR1 and CDR2 sequences are SQVTM and ANQGSEA. The chain's CDR3 is CSVGTGDNQPQHF. CDR3 DNA sequence: TGCAGCGTTGGGACAGGGGATAATCAGCCCCAGCATTTT.

The chain uses TRBV27 and TRBJ1-1, with unresolved D. The CDR3 has 14 amino acids. Germline lookup yields CDR1 MNHEY and CDR2 SMNVEV (reference sequence). The germline V and J ends were trimmed by 6 bases and 1 base, with 12 bases remaining between them. The DNA of the CDR3 is TGTGCCAGCAGCATGGGCCTATCGAACACTGAAGCTTTCTTT. Its translation is CASSMGLSNTEAFF.

V gene TRBV11-2 combines with J gene TRBJ1-1; D perhaps matches TRBD1 (6 bases). The V gene lost 6 bases and the J gene lost 8 bases, with 13 bases spanning the gap. Germline CDR1 and CDR2: SGHAT and FQNNGV. The CDR3 sequence is 12 residues long. In DNA form, the CDR3 reads TGTGCCAGCAGGGTCCCCGGGACAGAAGCTTTCTTT. Translated: CASRVPGTEAFF.

The V call is TRBV6-5, the J call TRBJ2-3, with D tentatively TRBD2 (6 bases). V was trimmed by 3 bases and J by 9 bases, leaving 7 bases between them. The CDR3 totals 11 residues. Germline lookup yields CDR1 MNHEY and CDR2 SVGAGI. In DNA form, the CDR3 reads TGTGCCAGCAGTTATGGGAGGACGCAGTATTTT. Translating gives CASSYGRTQYF.

This clone was seen only a few times. The J gene is TRBJ2-1, the V gene TRBV13, with D possibly matching TRBD2 (6 bases). CDR1 and CDR2 (germline): PRHDT, FYEKMQ (reference sequence). Trimming took off 5 bases at V and 2 bases at J, with 16 bases between the two ends. The CDR3 runs to 16 residues. The CDR3 here is CASSNHGGGPYNEQFF. DNA for the CDR3: TGTGCCAGCAGCAACCACGGGGGAGGACCCTACAATGAGCAGTTCTTC. Supplemented by reference TRBV13 and TRBJ2-1, the full variable domain reads AAGVIQSPRHLIKEKRETATLKCYPIPRHDTVYWYQQGPGQDPQFLISFYEKMQSDKGSIPDRFSAQQFSDYHSELNMSSLELGDSALYFCASSNHGGGPYNEQFFGPGTRLTVL.

In DNA form, the CDR3 reads TGTGCCAGCAGCCAAGATAGGGGGAGCCCGGATACGCAGTATTTT. Amino acid sequence: CASSQDRGSPDTQYF. The V gene is TRBV3-1 (or the pseudogene TRBV3-2), the J gene TRBJ2-3, with D perhaps matching TRBD1 (6 bases). Germline CDR1 LGHDT, CDR2 YNNKEL (reference sequence). The CDR3 is 15 residues long. V was pared by 0 bases and J by 6 bases, with 13 bases between.

This chain links TRBV4-1 with TRBJ1-1; D is unresolved. The V gene lost 1 base and the J gene lost 0 bases, with 9 bases spanning the gap. Germline V CDR1 and CDR2: MGHRA, YSYEKL. The CDR3 has 15 amino acids. The DNA for the CDR3 is TGCGCCAGCAGCCAAGTCCACAGTATGAACACTGAAGCTTTCTTT. Residues: CASSQVHSMNTEAFF.

This clone was observed a few times. The J gene is TRBJ2-1, the V gene TRBV6-4; TRBD2 matches 8 bases. The CDR3 consists of 18 residues. Trimming took 3 bases from V and 8 from J; bases not matched to a gene: 18. Germline V gives CDR1 MRHNA, CDR2 SNTAGT. The CDR3 sequence is CASSEVLTSAGGTDEQFF. The CDR3 DNA reads as TGTGCCAGCAGTGAAGTCCTGACTAGCGCGGGGGGAACGGATGAGCAGTTCTTC.

The chain has TRBV7-9 and TRBJ1-3; D is undetermined. CDR3 length equals 15 residues. V was trimmed by 7 bases and J by 0 bases, leaving 13 bases between them. The germline V gene has CDR1 SEHNR and CDR2 FQNEAQ (reference sequence). CDR3 sequence reads: CASTLALDSGNTIYF. The DNA of the CDR3 is TGTGCCAGCACGCTAGCCCTCGACTCTGGAAACACCATATATTTT.